The rows below give T cell receptor beta chains drawn from one sample of a study of cytomegalovirus exposure and HLA in healthy donors. Produced via immunoSEQ multiplex PCR; TCRdb's table is partial and in-frame only. The repertoire holds roughly 120,000 clones, with 79% as singletons. Sequencing was performed on PBMCs. These TCRs come from a man aged 25-45 years in good health and CMV-seropositive. The CDR3 runs from the conserved cysteine through the conserved F or W. D genes are given only for firm matches. The size entry is marked missing in some rows and otherwise reads once, few, many or a size class.

D gene,CDR3 length,V gene,J gene,clone size,CDR3 DNA,CDR3 protein
NA,13,TRBV7-9,TRBJ2-7,NA,TGTGCCAGCAGCTTAGCACAGACCTACGAGCAGTACTTC,CASSLAQTYEQYF
TRBD2,15,TRBV15,TRBJ2-4,NA,TGTGCCACCAGTGGTAGCGGGGCGATCAAAAACATTCAGTACTTC,CATSGSGAIKNIQYF
TRBD2,14,TRBV5-1,TRBJ2-1,NA,TGCGCCAGCAGCCCCCTAGCGGGAGACAATGAGCAGTTCTTC,CASSPLAGDNEQFF
TRBD1,14,TRBV25-1,TRBJ1-2,few,TGTGCCAGCACTCCGGGACAGGGGGCTGTTGGCTACACCTTC,CASTPGQGAVGYTF
NA,16,TRBV5-1,TRBJ2-3,NA,TGCGCCAGCAGCTGGAGAAGACAGGTCCACACAGATACGCAGTATTTT,CASSWRRQVHTDTQYF
NA,13,TRBV27,TRBJ1-1,once,TGTGCCAGCAGTTTACAACGGGGCACTGAAGCTTTCTTT,CASSLQRGTEAFF
TRBD1,13,TRBV4-1,TRBJ1-2,NA,TGCGCCAGCAGCGAGACAGGGTTTAATGGCTACACCTTC,CASSETGFNGYTF
NA,16,TRBV27,TRBJ1-2,NA,TGTGCCAGCAGCAAAGGTTTAGGGGTTAAGTGGAATGGCTACACCTTC,CASSKGLGVKWNGYTF
TRBD1,14,TRBV28,TRBJ1-1,NA,TGTGCCAGCAGTTGGACAGGGACTAACACTGAAGCTTTCTTT,CASSWTGTNTEAFF
NA,15,TRBV7-2,TRBJ1-6,NA,TGTGCCAGCAGCTTAGTGGGAGGGGTAGGTTCACCCCTCCACTTT,CASSLVGGVGSPLHF
TRBD2,17,TRBV2,TRBJ2-6,NA,TGTGCCAGCAGCCTCGGCTGGGGGGGCTCTGGGGCCAACGTCCTGACTTTC,CASSLGWGGSGANVLTF
TRBD1,19,TRBV4-1,TRBJ1-2,NA,TGCGCCAGCAGCCAAGTTAACCTCAGGGGGCGCGAAAGTAACTATGGCTACACCTTC,CASSQVNLRGRESNYGYTF
TRBD1,18,TRBV4-2,TRBJ1-5,NA,TGTGCCAGCAGCCAAGATCTAGGGGGCTTATATAGCAATCAGCCCCAGCATTTT,CASSQDLGGLYSNQPQHF
NA,15,TRBV7-6,TRBJ2-3,NA,TGTGCCAGCAGCGAGACAGAGACTAGCACAGATACGCAGTATTTT,CASSETETSTDTQYF
NA,14,TRBV27,TRBJ1-1,few,TGTGCCAGCAGTCCGCGAGGGATGAACACTGAAGCTTTCTTT,CASSPRGMNTEAFF
NA,17,TRBV2,TRBJ2-2,NA,TGTGCCAGCAGTCATCCATCAGGGCAGGCGAACACCGGGGAGCTGTTTTTT,CASSHPSGQANTGELFF
TRBD2,13,TRBV28,TRBJ2-4,NA,TGTGCCAGCAGTGGGACTACCAAGGCCATTCAGTACTTC,CASSGTTKAIQYF
TRBD2,15,TRBV29-1,TRBJ2-3,NA,TGCAGCGTTGAATCCGGGACTACCCGCACAGATACGCAGTATTTT,CSVESGTTRTDTQYF
NA,13,TRBV30,TRBJ1-3,NA,TGTGCCGGAACAGGGTTTGTTGGAAACACCATATATTTT,CAGTGFVGNTIYF
TRBD2,17,TRBV11-1,TRBJ2-6,NA,TGTGCCAGCAGCTCCGGGACTAGCGGGGCTGGGGCCAACGTCCTGACTTTC,CASSSGTSGAGANVLTF
TRBD2,16,TRBV9,TRBJ2-7,NA,TGTGCCAGCAGCCCCCGGGGTAGCGGGAACTCCTACGAGCAGTACTTC,CASSPRGSGNSYEQYF
NA,16,TRBV4-3,TRBJ1-5,NA,TGCGCCAGCAGCCAAGACCTTACGGGGATGGGCCAGCCCCAGCATTTT,CASSQDLTGMGQPQHF
TRBD1,15,TRBV7-9,TRBJ2-7,NA,TGTGCCAGCACCTTGGTTGGGACAGGGCTGGGGGAGCAGTACTTC,CASTLVGTGLGEQYF
TRBD1,14,TRBV27,TRBJ1-1,NA,TGTGCCAGCAGTTTCTTCCAGGGGGACACTGAAGCTTTCTTT,CASSFFQGDTEAFF
NA,12,TRBV28,TRBJ1-2,once,TGTGCCAGCAGTTCTGACATCTATGGCTACACCTTC,CASSSDIYGYTF
TRBD1,15,TRBV7-9,TRBJ2-1,NA,TGTGCCAGCAGCTTCGGACAGGGGGCCGGGAATGAGCAGTTCTTC,CASSFGQGAGNEQFF
NA,15,TRBV27,TRBJ2-1,NA,TGTGCCAGCAGTGGAGGCGGAGGCCCCTACAATGAGCAGTTCTTC,CASSGGGGPYNEQFF
NA,14,TRBV2,TRBJ1-5,NA,TGTGCCAGCACAGAAGGTAACAGCAGGCAGCCCCAGCATTTT,CASTEGNSRQPQHF
NA,12,TRBV28,TRBJ2-5,NA,TGTGCCAGCAGCCTCGTACAAGAGACCCAGTACTTC,CASSLVQETQYF
NA,13,TRBV29-1,TRBJ1-2,NA,TGCAGCGTTGGACTGCGCCTTAAGGATGGCTACACCTTC,CSVGLRLKDGYTF
NA,14,TRBV28,TRBJ2-7,NA,TGTGCCAGCAGTCTCTCAGGCAGCTCCTACGAGCAGTACTTC,CASSLSGSSYEQYF
NA,15,TRBV7-6,TRBJ2-1,NA,TGTGCCAGCAGCTCTCGGGACTCCCGTTCTTATGAGCAGTTCTTC,CASSSRDSRSYEQFF
TRBD1,15,TRBV6-5,TRBJ1-4,few,TGTGCCAGCAGCTCGGGACAGGGGGCCGTGGAAAAACTGTTTTTT,CASSSGQGAVEKLFF
TRBD1,14,TRBV18,TRBJ1-1,NA,TGTGCCAGCTCGGAATCACAGGGGAGGACTGAAGCTTTCTTT,CASSESQGRTEAFF
NA,14,TRBV18,TRBJ1-4,NA,TGTGCCAGCTCACCCAGGGGCCGGGGTGAAAAACTGTTTTTT,CASSPRGRGEKLFF
TRBD1,15,TRBV6-5,TRBJ1-1,NA,TGTGCCAGCAGTTTACAGGGGAGCGGGAACACTGAAGCTTTCTTT,CASSLQGSGNTEAFF
TRBD1,16,TRBV28,TRBJ2-7,few,TGTGCCAGCAGTCCCTCCGGGACAGTGAGCTCCTACGAGCAGTACTTC,CASSPSGTVSSYEQYF